This note documents a single TCR beta chain sequence. Its antigen is unknown. Sequenced by immunoSEQ multiplex PCR; TCRdb stores in-frame clones only, minus some. Of over 60,000 clones listed, approximately 89% are singletons. The data originate from a study of PD-1 blockade in mismatch repair-deficient tumors. Study details: Patients had roughly twelve mismatch repair-deficient cancer types, all previously treated and progressing. General study findings and limits: Rapid post-treatment expansion, then contraction, generally preceding radiologic response, marked tumor-resident clones.

The germline V gene has CDR1 SGHNT and CDR2 YYREEE (reference sequence). V was clipped by 4 bases and J by 5 bases, with 18 bases between them. The length of the CDR3 is 15 residues. PCR or immunohistochemistry showed mismatch repair deficiency in every enrolled patient. V usage is TRBV5-4 and J usage is TRBJ1-1; D not certain. The source is an adult with mismatch repair-deficient cancer. This specimen consisted of peripheral blood, obtained 52 weeks after starting pembrolizumab. The CDR3 region is CASSQVDLLYTEAFF. In nucleotides, the CDR3 is TGTGCCAGCAGCCAAGTAGACCTTTTGTATACTGAAGCTTTCTTT. The variable domain in full, with the rest retrieved from reference TRBV5-4 and TRBJ1-1, is ETGVTQSPTHLIKTRGQQVTLRCSSQSGHNTVSWYQQALGQGPQFIFQYYREEENGRGNFPPRFSGLQFPNYSSELNVNALELDDSALYLCASSQVDLLYTEAFFGQGTRLTVV.